A selection of T cell receptor beta chains follows, all from one sample in a study of blood T cell repertoires in COVID-19. Generated by immunoSEQ multiplex PCR, the TCRdb table keeps only in-frame clones and is missing some. The sample has about 280,000 clones; 85% to 90% are singletons. The specimen sequenced was PBMCs or T cells enriched from blood (not recorded which). These receptor sequences come from a woman aged 18-29 years with acute COVID-19. The CDR3 runs from the conserved cysteine through the conserved F or W. D genes are given only for firm matches. Expanded clones are given a class, and other clones once, few, many or no size at all.

j_call d_call clone_size v_call cdr3_nt cdr3_aa
TRBJ2-3 TRBD2 NA TRBV7-9 TGTGCCAGCAGCCCCCCCTTACTAGCGGTTCCCGAGGAGAGGGATACGCAGTATTTT CASSPPLLAVPEERDTQYF
TRBJ1-2 TRBD1 NA TRBV6-6 TGTGCCAGCAGCCTCTCGAGTGGTCAGGGGGTAAATGGCTACACCTTC CASSLSSGQGVNGYTF
TRBJ1-4 TRBD1 NA TRBV27 TGTGCCAGCAGTTCCACAGGGGGCCACTCAACTAATGAAAAACTGTTTTTT CASSSTGGHSTNEKLFF
TRBJ1-2 TRBD1 NA TRBV19 TGTGCCAGTAGTCCAGGGGGATTTGGCTACACCTTC CASSPGGFGYTF
TRBJ2-5 TRBD2 NA TRBV29-1 TGCAGCGTTGATGCGGGAGGGTTCCAAGAGACCCAGTACTTC CSVDAGGFQETQYF
TRBJ1-2 TRBD1 NA TRBV14 TGTGCCAGCAGCCGTCCCGGGACAGGGGGCGGAGGCGAACTCTATGGCTACACCTTC CASSRPGTGGGGELYGYTF
TRBJ1-6 NA NA TRBV27 TGTGCCAGCAGTTTTCTCGAGAATTCACCCCTCCACTTT CASSFLENSPLHF
TRBJ1-1 NA NA TRBV30 TGTGCCTGGAGTGGACATATGAACACTGAAGCTTTCTTT CAWSGHMNTEAFF
TRBJ2-3 NA NA TRBV18 TGTGCCAGCTCACCACCGAGGGGGGATACGCAGTATTTT CASSPPRGDTQYF
TRBJ2-1 TRBD2 NA TRBV10-1 TGCGCCAGCAGAGCGGGAGGGGCAGGTGAGCAGTTCTTC CASRAGGAGEQFF
TRBJ2-7 NA once TRBV6-5 TGTGCCAGCACTTATGTGGGTAGCGGAGGTCTTCGCGAGCAGTACTTC CASTYVGSGGLREQYF
TRBJ2-1 NA NA TRBV15 TGTGCCACCAGCAGAGATGGGGCAGGGGCGGCTAATGAGCAGTTCTTC CATSRDGAGAANEQFF
TRBJ2-3 NA NA TRBV27 TGTGCCAGCAGTTTTAACACAGATACGCAGTATTTT CASSFNTDTQYF
TRBJ1-1 TRBD1 NA TRBV7-8 TGTGCCAGCAGCTACCCAGGGGGATCTGCTGAAGCTTTCTTT CASSYPGGSAEAFF
TRBJ1-2 NA NA TRBV5-1 TGCGCCAGCAGCTTGGATGCAGCGATCTATGGCTACACCTTC CASSLDAAIYGYTF
TRBJ2-1 TRBD1 NA TRBV24-1 TGTGCCACCAGTGGGTACAGGGGTGAGCAGTTCTTC CATSGYRGEQFF
TRBJ1-2 NA NA TRBV10-3 TGTGCCATCAGTGAGTCGACCGGCAGCCTAGGAGGCTACACCTTC CAISESTGSLGGYTF
TRBJ1-5 TRBD1 NA TRBV7-9 TGTGCCAGCAGCTTAGCTATAGGTAGGGTGCAGGGGGAAAATCAGCCCCAGCATTTT CASSLAIGRVQGENQPQHF
TRBJ1-1 TRBD1 NA TRBV9 TGTGCCAGCAGCGAGGCAGGGGGCCGATCTGAAGCTTTCTTT CASSEAGGRSEAFF
TRBJ2-2 NA NA TRBV18 TGTGCCAGCTCATCACCAAACTCCAGGGATTCGGGGGAGCTGTTTTTT CASSSPNSRDSGELFF
TRBJ1-4 NA NA TRBV5-1 TGCGCCAGCAGCTTGGGACAGTTTAATGAAAAACTGTTTTTT CASSLGQFNEKLFF
TRBJ1-4 NA NA TRBV4-2 TGTGCCAGCAGCCAGACAAATAATGAAAAACTGTTTTTT CASSQTNNEKLFF
TRBJ2-5 TRBD2 NA TRBV7-9 TGTGCCAGCAGCTTAGATGGGACTAGTCAAGAGACCCAGTACTTC CASSLDGTSQETQYF
TRBJ2-6 TRBD2 NA TRBV29-1 TGCAGCCCCAGCGGACTAGCGGGAGGCCCACTATCTGGGGCCAACGTCCTGACTTTC CSPSGLAGGPLSGANVLTF
TRBJ2-3 TRBD2 NA TRBV5-4 TGTGCCAGCAGCCCCGCCCGTCGGGAGGGGGGGACAGATACGCAGTATTTT CASSPARREGGTDTQYF
TRBJ2-3 NA NA TRBV10-3 TGTGCCATCAGTGAGTCGATTGGAACCCTGGGACTCCTAACCACAGATACGCAGTATTTT CAISESIGTLGLLTTDTQYF
TRBJ2-3 TRBD2 NA TRBV7-8 TGTGCCAGCAGCTTAAAGGGAGGGAGCACAGATACGCAGTATTTT CASSLKGGSTDTQYF
TRBJ2-7 TRBD2 NA TRBV4-1 TGCGCCAGCAGCTCAGCGGGAGTTGGAGAGCAGTACTTC CASSSAGVGEQYF
TRBJ2-6 TRBD1 NA TRBV27 TGTGCCAGCAGTCCATGGACAGGGGGCAGTTCTGGGGCCAACGTCCTGACTTTC CASSPWTGGSSGANVLTF
TRBJ2-7 NA once TRBV5-1 TGCGCCAGCAGCTTCTGGAGGTTAGGGCCACAGTACTTC CASSFWRLGPQYF
TRBJ2-1 NA NA TRBV28 TGTGCCAGCAGTATACAGGGTAATGAGCAGTTCTTC CASSIQGNEQFF
TRBJ1-2 TRBD1 NA TRBV11-2 TGTGCCAGCAGCTTCCCAGGGGGCGCGGGTGGCTACACCTTC CASSFPGGAGGYTF
TRBJ2-1 TRBD2 NA TRBV11-2 TGTGCCAGCAGCGGGCGACGGACTAGCGGCCAGTGGCACAATGAGCAGTTCTTC CASSGRRTSGQWHNEQFF